The 3 T cell receptor beta chains below were found in one sample sequenced in a study of T cells after yellow fever vaccination. TCRdb used MiXCR to reprocess the 5' RACE reads, holding one entry per CDR3 protein. The table has some 390,000 distinct CDR3 sequences, 18% seen once. Sequences were derived from PBMCs, sampled before the yellow fever booster vaccination. Source of these receptors: a man in his late teens or twenties who received the YFV17D yellow fever vaccine.

This clonotype has more than one count but fewer than ten. The chain carries TRBV28 and TRBJ2-5; D is possibly TRBD2 (5 bases). Germline V gene sequence: CDR1 MDHEN, CDR2 SYDVKM. The CDR3 has 13 residues. With 5 bases removed from V and 4 bases from J, the gap between germline ends came to 11 bases. The CDR3 DNA reads as TGTGCCAGCAGTCTGGAGGCGATAGAGACCCAGTACTTC. It encodes CASSLEAIETQYF.

The chain employs TRBV25-1 and TRBJ2-3; TRBD2 matches at 8 bases. Germline CDR1 reads MGHDK; CDR2 reads SYGVNS. With V trimmed by 6 bases and J by 7 bases, 12 bases remained unmatched. The CDR3 is 15 residues long. DNA for the CDR3: TGTGCCAGCAGCGCCCCCGGGGGGGCCGGGCATACGCAGTATTTT. Translation gives CASSAPGGAGHTQYF.

This clonotype was detected ten times or more. The V call is TRBV25-1, the J call TRBJ1-5; D perhaps matches TRBD1 (6 bases). Germline CDR1 MGHDK, CDR2 SYGVNS. This CDR3 is built from 16 residues. V lost 3 bases, J lost 0 bases, and 12 bases lay in between. The CDR3 region has the DNA TGTGCCAGCAGTGAGGACAGTGAGTATAGCAATCAGCCCCAGCATTTT. Residues: CASSEDSEYSNQPQHF.